These T cell receptor beta chains were read from a single sample in a study of tumor and adjacent non-tumor tissue in lung cancer. TCRdb recomputed calls from the multiplex PCR reads with MiXCR, one row per CDR3 protein. The repertoire has about 66,000 distinct CDR3 sequences, around 73% of them found once; the top ten carry 28%. The sample consisted of lung tumor tissue. The receptors stem from a man in his 60s with non-small cell lung cancer. Both conserved end residues are part of each CDR3. The size field is filled for only some rows; it gives once, few, many or a size class.

abundance: -; v_gene: TRBV6-6; j_gene: TRBJ1-5; CDR3aa: CATKGGIRNNQPQHF
abundance: -; v_gene: TRBV6-5; j_gene: TRBJ2-2; CDR3aa: CASSYKAGEELFF
abundance: -; v_gene: TRBV20-1; j_gene: TRBJ2-7; CDR3aa: CSVDPGTCSYEQYF
abundance: -; v_gene: TRBV6-4; j_gene: TRBJ1-5; CDR3aa: CARSELTGDQTQHF
abundance: many; v_gene: TRBV20-1; j_gene: TRBJ2-5; CDR3aa: CSAKDTTPETQYF
abundance: -; v_gene: TRBV12-3/TRBV12-4; j_gene: TRBJ1-5; CDR3aa: CVSSSYSNQPQHF
abundance: -; v_gene: TRBV11-2; j_gene: TRBJ1-4; CDR3aa: CASKWAVNEKLFF
abundance: -; v_gene: TRBV20-1; j_gene: TRBJ2-2; CDR3aa: CRARIGQMKTGELFF
abundance: -; v_gene: TRBV20-1; j_gene: TRBJ2-3; CDR3aa: CSARDGTSGATDTQYF
abundance: -; v_gene: TRBV7-9; j_gene: TRBJ1-2; CDR3aa: CASSLMGTDNGYTF
abundance: medium-sized; v_gene: TRBV29-1; j_gene: TRBJ2-1; CDR3aa: CSPRRQGSYNEQFF
abundance: -; v_gene: TRBV29-1; j_gene: TRBJ2-7; CDR3aa: CSVAAAYEHYF
abundance: many; v_gene: TRBV20-1; j_gene: TRBJ1-6; CDR3aa: CSARDARVGAIGHNSPLHF
abundance: -; v_gene: TRBV29-1; j_gene: TRBJ2-1; CDR3aa: CSVKSMLAGDYNEQFF
abundance: -; v_gene: TRBV6-1; j_gene: TRBJ1-5; CDR3aa: CAGSVGLTGDQPQHF
abundance: -; v_gene: TRBV28; j_gene: TRBJ2-4; CDR3aa: CATGGRAGAKNVQCF
abundance: -; v_gene: TRBV5-8; j_gene: TRBJ1-1; CDR3aa: CASSFVGTGKNTEAFF
abundance: -; v_gene: TRBV6-5; j_gene: TRBJ2-7; CDR3aa: CASSYGTGQVYEQYF
abundance: -; v_gene: TRBV11-1; j_gene: TRBJ2-7; CDR3aa: CASSPGSGVKQYF
abundance: -; v_gene: TRBV6-1; j_gene: TRBJ2-7; CDR3aa: CPNTTSGSYEQYF
abundance: -; v_gene: TRBV5-6; j_gene: TRBJ2-1; CDR3aa: CASSSSADRLHNEQFF
abundance: -; v_gene: TRBV6-6; j_gene: TRBJ2-7; CDR3aa: CACSTGTGGHEQYF
abundance: -; v_gene: TRBV28; j_gene: TRBJ1-2; CDR3aa: CTSTPRGSGYGYTF
abundance: -; v_gene: TRBV6-2/TRBV6-3; j_gene: TRBJ2-5; CDR3aa: CASTSPWGETQYF
abundance: -; v_gene: TRBV5-5; j_gene: TRBJ2-1; CDR3aa: CATNLGVRAYNEQFF
abundance: -; v_gene: TRBV6-2/TRBV6-3; j_gene: TRBJ2-7; CDR3aa: CASSDSPEEHYF
abundance: once; v_gene: TRBV6-5; j_gene: TRBJ1-1; CDR3aa: CASSYSIWNTVTFF
abundance: -; v_gene: TRBV20-1; j_gene: TRBJ1-5; CDR3aa: CCTRLWDNQPQHF
abundance: -; v_gene: TRBV5-5; j_gene: TRBJ2-2; CDR3aa: CASTVTNANTGELFF
abundance: -; v_gene: TRBV6-1; j_gene: TRBJ2-1; CDR3aa: CASNLGGVSVQFF
abundance: -; v_gene: TRBV20-1; j_gene: TRBJ1-5; CDR3aa: CSVSSGTGHPPQHF
abundance: -; v_gene: TRBV28; j_gene: TRBJ2-3; CDR3aa: CASSFNRRTDTQYF
abundance: -; v_gene: TRBV20-1; j_gene: TRBJ1-5; CDR3aa: CSARPQGSSNQHQHF
abundance: many; v_gene: TRBV5-4; j_gene: TRBJ1-1; CDR3aa: CASSPGTGPRGTEAFF
abundance: -; v_gene: TRBV11-2; j_gene: TRBJ2-1; CDR3aa: CASSLEASGTDEQFF
abundance: -; v_gene: TRBV29-1; j_gene: TRBJ1-1; CDR3aa: CSDSAGGDIEVFF
abundance: -; v_gene: TRBV6-5; j_gene: TRBJ2-5; CDR3aa: CASSCSRQGVETQYF
abundance: -; v_gene: TRBV12-3/TRBV12-4; j_gene: TRBJ1-5; CDR3aa: CASSPRGSNQPQHF
abundance: many; v_gene: TRBV20-1; j_gene: TRBJ2-5; CDR3aa: CSARAEAFGETQYF
abundance: -; v_gene: TRBV6-6; j_gene: TRBJ2-7; CDR3aa: CASRSDGISYDQYF
abundance: -; v_gene: TRBV7-8; j_gene: TRBJ1-2; CDR3aa: CANSLMTGHNYGYTF
abundance: -; v_gene: TRBV6-1; j_gene: TRBJ1-1; CDR3aa: CAGTSNTEAFF
abundance: once; v_gene: TRBV6-6; j_gene: TRBJ2-7; CDR3aa: CASRPTVGVPYEQYF
abundance: many; v_gene: TRBV30; j_gene: TRBJ2-7; CDR3aa: CAWSVLRDRAFYEQYF
abundance: -; v_gene: TRBV6-5; j_gene: TRBJ2-5; CDR3aa: CAGSYGSFGGGIQETQYF
abundance: -; v_gene: TRBV28; j_gene: TRBJ2-5; CDR3aa: CASSLETQYF
abundance: once; v_gene: TRBV6-1; j_gene: TRBJ2-1; CDR3aa: CASSATNARGDEQFF
abundance: -; v_gene: TRBV6-6; j_gene: TRBJ1-1; CDR3aa: CASRLEKLMNTETFF
abundance: -; v_gene: TRBV29-1; j_gene: TRBJ2-2; CDR3aa: CGAPGSLTGELFF